This T cell receptor beta chain derives from a study of T cell responses to AZD1222 COVID-19 vaccine. Study in general: Second doses that came at about 4 or about 12 weeks were put together.

A few counts support this clone. The antigen remains undetermined. There are 13 residues in the CDR3. Germline-derived CDR1 and CDR2 are MNHEY and SMNVEV (reference sequence). V was cut by 2 bases and J by 1 base, with 5 bases left in between. Some clones are missing from TCRdb's copy, which holds only in-frame ones; the method was immunoSEQ multiplex PCR. The data contain roughly 96,000 clones, approximately 90% of them singletons. Whole-study results and caveats: Dominant CD4 TCR responses targeted spike regions 160-218 and 743-854. The study found Spike-specific TCR breadth and depth rose after two AZD1222 doses.

The source was peripheral blood, collected on day 0 of AZD1222 vaccination. This rearrangement joins TRBV27 to TRBJ1-1; D perhaps matches TRBD1 (5 bases). This clonotype originated in an adult in good health. CDR3 DNA sequence: TGTGCCAGCAGTTTAGGGGGGAACACTGAAGCTTTCTTT. It encodes CASSLGGNTEAFF.